Sequencing of this T cell receptor (beta chain) was carried out in a study of CD8+ T cells in alopecia areata. Study summary: Treatment comprised oral tofacitinib, 5 to 10 mg twice daily, in treated patients. Whole-study findings and limits: Clonality in the scalp and expanded CD8+ clones ranked among the top 100 were significantly decreased by tofacitinib. While patients received tofacitinib, many expanded lesional clones remained present in scalp and blood.

Indicated treatment: oral pan-JAK inhibitor, 5-10 mg twice daily. Peripheral blood and lesional scalp punch biopsies were taken from alopecia areata patients. For this clone: Its antigen remains unknown.

The V gene's germline CDR1 is GTSNPN and CDR2 SVGIG (reference sequence). The CDR3 has 12 residues. V was pared by 8 bases and J by 3 bases, with 12 bases between. cDNA prepared by RNA extraction and subsequent reverse transcription served as the template for sequencing. Method: immunoSEQ multiplex PCR; TCRdb's copy keeps in-frame clones and lacks some. The sample has 90,000 to 150,000 clones, about 54% seen once. This receptor was obtained from a human donor with alopecia areata. The sequencing here drew on CD8+ T cells sorted from blood, taken at week 4, from a patient treated with tofacitinib. The chain recombines TRBV30 with TRBJ2-3, with D tentatively TRBD1 (5 bases). CDR3 residues: CAQGWGTDTQYF. The CDR3 nucleotides are TGTGCCCAGGGCTGGGGTACAGATACGCAGTATTTT. Full variable domain (rest looked up from reference TRBV30 and TRBJ2-3): SQTIHQWPATLVQPVGSPLSLECTVEGTSNPNLYWYRQAAGRGLQLLFYSVGIGQISSEVPQNLSASRPQDRQFILSSKKLLLSDSGFYLCAQGWGTDTQYFGPGTRLTVL.